The sequence of this TCR beta chain was determined in a study of technical replicates of blood from a handful of donors. Clones were read by immunoSEQ multiplex PCR, and TCRdb kept only the in-frame ones, dropping some. The table shows 60,000 to 85,000 clones, with around 97% occurring only once. What was sequenced was T cells isolated from PBMCs. The sequence derives from a human donor in good health.

The CDR3: CAISESLFGGRKGEETQYF. CDR3 bases: TGTGCCATCAGTGAGTCTCTTTTTGGCGGGAGGAAGGGAGAGGAGACCCAGTACTTC. The chain has TRBV10-3 and TRBJ2-5, with TRBD2 identical over 8 bases. Trimming removed 0 bases from V and 5 bases from J; junction bases left unmatched: 17. The CDR3 length is 19 residues. Germline assignment: CDR1 ENHRY and CDR2 SYGVKD.